The clone carrying this T cell receptor (beta chain) was observed a handful of times. This record belongs to a study of T cell changes during pregnancy in multiple sclerosis. Germline V gives CDR1 SGDLS, CDR2 YYNGEE. CDR3 size: 14 residues. V lost 2 bases to trimming and J lost 4 bases; unmatched junction nucleotides: 2. The repertoire was sequenced with immunoSEQ multiplex PCR; TCRdb's copy has only in-frame clones and lacks some. The profile shows tens of thousands of clones, over 75% of them singletons. J is TRBJ2-2 and V is TRBV9; 7 bases match TRBD1. This receptor was obtained from a female donor with multiple sclerosis, enrolled in a pregnancy study. Sequencing was performed on peripheral blood, taken in the first trimester of pregnancy. CDR3 amino acids: CASSVRTGTGELFF. The CDR3 DNA reads as TGTGCCAGCAGCGTTCGGACAGGCACCGGGGAGCTGTTTTTT.